This T cell receptor beta chain is drawn from a study of T cell changes during pregnancy in multiple sclerosis. The repertoire was sequenced with immunoSEQ multiplex PCR; TCRdb's copy has only in-frame clones and lacks some. Among 60,000 or so clones listed, around 90% were seen once. The V and J ends lost 8 bases and 5 bases, in that order; junction bases with no gene match: 10. The CDR3 has 15 amino acids. The germline V gene encodes CDR1 SEHNR and CDR2 FQNEAQ (reference sequence). The chain uses TRBV7-9 and TRBJ1-1; 11 bases fit TRBD1. The sequences come from peripheral blood, collected in the second trimester of pregnancy. This TCR was sampled from a female donor in good health, enrolled as a control in a pregnancy study. CDR3: CASSQGQGVWTEAFF. DNA for the CDR3: TGTGCCAGCTCCCAGGGACAGGGGGTATGGACTGAAGCTTTCTTT. The whole variable domain, filled in from reference TRBV7-9 and TRBJ1-1, reads DTGVSQNPRHKITKRGQNVTFRCDPISEHNRLYWYRQTLGQGPEFLTYFQNEAQLEKSRLLSDRFSAERPKGSFSTLEIQRTEQGDSAMYLCASSQGQGVWTEAFFGQGTRLTVV.